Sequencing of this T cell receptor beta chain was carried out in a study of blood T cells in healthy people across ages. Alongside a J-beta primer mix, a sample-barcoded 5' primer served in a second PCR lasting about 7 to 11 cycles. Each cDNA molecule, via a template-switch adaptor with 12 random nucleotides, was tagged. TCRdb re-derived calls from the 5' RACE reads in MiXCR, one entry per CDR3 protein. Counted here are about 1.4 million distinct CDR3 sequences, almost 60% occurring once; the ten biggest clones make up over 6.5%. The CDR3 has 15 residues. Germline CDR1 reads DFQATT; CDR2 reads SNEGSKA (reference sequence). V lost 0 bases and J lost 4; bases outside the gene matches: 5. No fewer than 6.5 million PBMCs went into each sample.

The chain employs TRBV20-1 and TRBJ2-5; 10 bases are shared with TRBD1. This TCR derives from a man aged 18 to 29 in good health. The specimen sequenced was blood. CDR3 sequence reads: CSARDPWTGGETQYF. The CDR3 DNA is TGCAGTGCTAGAGATCCCTGGACAGGGGGAGAGACCCAGTACTTC.